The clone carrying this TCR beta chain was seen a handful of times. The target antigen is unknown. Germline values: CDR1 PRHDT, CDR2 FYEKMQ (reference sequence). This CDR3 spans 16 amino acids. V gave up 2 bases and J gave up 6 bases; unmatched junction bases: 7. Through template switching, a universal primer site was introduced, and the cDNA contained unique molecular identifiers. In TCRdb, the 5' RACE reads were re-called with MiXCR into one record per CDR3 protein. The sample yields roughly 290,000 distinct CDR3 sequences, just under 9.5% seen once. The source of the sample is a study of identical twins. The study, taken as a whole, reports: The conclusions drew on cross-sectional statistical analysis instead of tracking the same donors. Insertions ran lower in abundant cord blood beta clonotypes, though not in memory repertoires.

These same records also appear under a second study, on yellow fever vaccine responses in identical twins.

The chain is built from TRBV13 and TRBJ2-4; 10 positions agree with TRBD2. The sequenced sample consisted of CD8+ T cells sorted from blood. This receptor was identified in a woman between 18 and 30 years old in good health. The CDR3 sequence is CASSLTAGGLGNIQYF. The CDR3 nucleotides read TGTGCCAGCAGCTTAACAGCGGGAGGGCTGGGAAACATTCAGTACTTC. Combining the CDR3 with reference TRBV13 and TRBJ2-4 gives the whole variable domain AAGVIQSPRHLIKEKRETATLKCYPIPRHDTVYWYQQGPGQDPQFLISFYEKMQSDKGSIPDRFSAQQFSDYHSELNMSSLELGDSALYFCASSLTAGGLGNIQYFGAGTRLSVL.